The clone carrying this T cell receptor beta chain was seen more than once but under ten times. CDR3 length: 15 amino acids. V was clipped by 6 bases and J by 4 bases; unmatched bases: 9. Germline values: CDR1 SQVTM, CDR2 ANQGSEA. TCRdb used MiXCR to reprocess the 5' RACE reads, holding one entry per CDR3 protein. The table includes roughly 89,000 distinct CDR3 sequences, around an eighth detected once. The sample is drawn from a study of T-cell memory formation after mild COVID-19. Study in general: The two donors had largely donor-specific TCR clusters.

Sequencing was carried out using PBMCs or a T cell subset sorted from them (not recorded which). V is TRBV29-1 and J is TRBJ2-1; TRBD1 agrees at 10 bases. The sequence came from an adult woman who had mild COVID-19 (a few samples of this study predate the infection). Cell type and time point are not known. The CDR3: CSVRDRGSVYNEQFF. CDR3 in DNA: TGCAGCGTCCGGGACAGGGGTTCGGTTTACAATGAGCAGTTCTTC.